This is a list of T cell receptor beta chains from one sample in a study of Ad26.COV2.S vaccination and SARS-CoV-2 variants. TCRdb's copy holds only in-frame clones and misses some; the assay was immunoSEQ multiplex PCR. The sample shows a few hundred thousand clones, approximately 87% of them seen only once. The sequences come from peripheral blood, collected in a trial of Ad26.COV2.S vaccine versus placebo. All receptors derive from a person between 18 and 65 years old who received the Ad26.COV2.S COVID-19 vaccine or a placebo. The CDR3 runs from the conserved cysteine through the conserved F or W. The order of the fields is CDR3 DNA, CDR3 protein, V gene, D gene, clone size, J gene. The D gene is left open where the match is weak. Expanded clones get a size class; other rows say once, few or many, or leave the size out.

CDR3nt: TGCGCCAGCAGCCAAGGCCCACAGGTTGAGGATGGCTACACCTTC
CDR3aa: CASSQGPQVEDGYTF
v_gene: TRBV4-3
d_gene: NA
abundance: NA
j_gene: TRBJ1-2

CDR3nt: TGTGCCAGCAGCACTAGCGGGGGGGTAGATACGCAGTATTTT
CDR3aa: CASSTSGGVDTQYF
v_gene: TRBV9
d_gene: TRBD2
abundance: NA
j_gene: TRBJ2-3

CDR3nt: TGTGCCACCAGCCCCGGACAGTTCAGCTCCTACAATGAGCAGTTCTTC
CDR3aa: CATSPGQFSSYNEQFF
v_gene: TRBV15
d_gene: NA
abundance: NA
j_gene: TRBJ2-1

CDR3nt: TGTGCCAGTAGTATAAATCCCGGCAGGGGGCAGGGGTACAATGAGCAGTTCTTC
CDR3aa: CASSINPGRGQGYNEQFF
v_gene: TRBV19
d_gene: TRBD1
abundance: NA
j_gene: TRBJ2-1

CDR3nt: TGTGCCAGCAGCTTGGTAGTGGCGGGGGGAGAGACCCAGTACTTC
CDR3aa: CASSLVVAGGETQYF
v_gene: TRBV5-5
d_gene: TRBD2
abundance: once
j_gene: TRBJ2-5

CDR3nt: TGTGCCACCAGCAGAGATTTTCAGGGGAACGATGAGCAGTTCTTC
CDR3aa: CATSRDFQGNDEQFF
v_gene: TRBV15
d_gene: NA
abundance: few
j_gene: TRBJ2-1

CDR3nt: TGTGCCAGCTCACCAGGGACAGGGGGCGCCTACGAGCAGTACTTC
CDR3aa: CASSPGTGGAYEQYF
v_gene: TRBV18
d_gene: TRBD1
abundance: few
j_gene: TRBJ2-7

CDR3nt: TGTGCCAGCAGTCCTATTCGACAGGGCCGCACCGGGGAGCTGTTTTTT
CDR3aa: CASSPIRQGRTGELFF
v_gene: TRBV28
d_gene: TRBD1
abundance: NA
j_gene: TRBJ2-2

CDR3nt: TGTGCCAGCAGTCGAGGACAGCCTCATAATTCACCCCTCCACTTT
CDR3aa: CASSRGQPHNSPLHF
v_gene: TRBV6-5
d_gene: NA
abundance: NA
j_gene: TRBJ1-6

CDR3nt: TGTGCCACCAGCCTAGGGACAGTTAATTCACCCCTCCACTTT
CDR3aa: CATSLGTVNSPLHF
v_gene: TRBV15
d_gene: TRBD1
abundance: NA
j_gene: TRBJ1-6

CDR3nt: TGTGCCAGCACCCACCACGGGACTACCCTCAGGGTAACAGATACGCAGTATTTT
CDR3aa: CASTHHGTTLRVTDTQYF
v_gene: TRBV7-2
d_gene: TRBD2
abundance: NA
j_gene: TRBJ2-3

CDR3nt: TGTGCCAGCAGCGTTGAAGGTCCGAACACTGAAGCTTTCTTT
CDR3aa: CASSVEGPNTEAFF
v_gene: TRBV9
d_gene: NA
abundance: NA
j_gene: TRBJ1-1

CDR3nt: TGCGCCAGCAGCTTGGACCCACGCGATTCACCCCTCCACTTT
CDR3aa: CASSLDPRDSPLHF
v_gene: TRBV5-1
d_gene: NA
abundance: few
j_gene: TRBJ1-6

CDR3nt: TGTGCCAGCAGCCTAAGCAGGGGGCGCTTCCATGGCTACACCTTC
CDR3aa: CASSLSRGRFHGYTF
v_gene: TRBV2
d_gene: TRBD1
abundance: NA
j_gene: TRBJ1-2

CDR3nt: TGTGCCAGCAGCCGTTTTGGGACAGAAAATAGCAATCAGCCCCAGCATTTT
CDR3aa: CASSRFGTENSNQPQHF
v_gene: TRBV5-6
d_gene: TRBD1
abundance: NA
j_gene: TRBJ1-5

CDR3nt: TGTGCCAGCAGCTTGGAGGGACAGAGAAGCTCCTACGAGCAGTACTTC
CDR3aa: CASSLEGQRSSYEQYF
v_gene: TRBV7-2
d_gene: NA
abundance: NA
j_gene: TRBJ2-7

CDR3nt: TGTGCCAGTTCCCCCGGGACCCAAAGCACAGATACGCAGTATTTT
CDR3aa: CASSPGTQSTDTQYF
v_gene: TRBV2
d_gene: NA
abundance: NA
j_gene: TRBJ2-3

CDR3nt: TGTGCCAGCAGCCCGACCGTAGGGGGTTACCATCAGCCCCAGCATTTT
CDR3aa: CASSPTVGGYHQPQHF
v_gene: TRBV4-2
d_gene: NA
abundance: NA
j_gene: TRBJ1-5

CDR3nt: TGTGCCAGTAGTATAGATAAGGCCTGGACGAACACCGGGGAGCTGTTTTTT
CDR3aa: CASSIDKAWTNTGELFF
v_gene: TRBV19
d_gene: NA
abundance: NA
j_gene: TRBJ2-2

CDR3nt: TGTGCCACCAGTGATTTCTCAGACCTCGGGGAGCTGTTTTTT
CDR3aa: CATSDFSDLGELFF
v_gene: TRBV24-1
d_gene: NA
abundance: NA
j_gene: TRBJ2-2

CDR3nt: TGTGCCAGCAGCTTATTTCGCCCCGTCTTACCTAGCGAGCAGTACTTC
CDR3aa: CASSLFRPVLPSEQYF
v_gene: TRBV7-2
d_gene: NA
abundance: NA
j_gene: TRBJ2-7

CDR3nt: TGTGCCAGCTCCCTCGAGGTGGGGCCCTACGAGCAGTACTTC
CDR3aa: CASSLEVGPYEQYF
v_gene: TRBV18
d_gene: NA
abundance: NA
j_gene: TRBJ2-7

CDR3nt: TGTGCCAGCAGCTTAGACGATGGTCCGGACAGCGCGCCTGGAAACACCATATATTTT
CDR3aa: CASSLDDGPDSAPGNTIYF
v_gene: TRBV13
d_gene: NA
abundance: NA
j_gene: TRBJ1-3

CDR3nt: TGTGCCAGCAGTATCAGCCTAGCGGGGCACACAGATACGCAGTATTTT
CDR3aa: CASSISLAGHTDTQYF
v_gene: TRBV6-2/TRBV6-3
d_gene: TRBD2
abundance: NA
j_gene: TRBJ2-3

CDR3nt: TGTGCCATCAGGAAGAGGGACGGGAGCTCCTACGAGCAGTACTTC
CDR3aa: CAIRKRDGSSYEQYF
v_gene: TRBV10-3
d_gene: NA
abundance: once
j_gene: TRBJ2-7

CDR3nt: TGTGCCAGCAGCAGGGTCTCCTACAATGAGCAGTTCTTC
CDR3aa: CASSRVSYNEQFF
v_gene: TRBV7-9
d_gene: NA
abundance: few
j_gene: TRBJ2-1

CDR3nt: TGTGCCAGCAGCCAAGACCCAGGTTACTCTGGAAACACCATATATTTT
CDR3aa: CASSQDPGYSGNTIYF
v_gene: TRBV3-1/TRBV3-2
d_gene: NA
abundance: once
j_gene: TRBJ1-3

CDR3nt: TGTGCCAGCAGCCCGACGACAGGGGCCATGGGGGAGCAGTACTTC
CDR3aa: CASSPTTGAMGEQYF
v_gene: TRBV7-2
d_gene: TRBD1
abundance: once
j_gene: TRBJ2-7

CDR3nt: TGCGCCAGCAGCCAACCAGGGAGCTCCTATAATTCACCCCTCCACTTT
CDR3aa: CASSQPGSSYNSPLHF
v_gene: TRBV4-1
d_gene: NA
abundance: NA
j_gene: TRBJ1-6

CDR3nt: TGTGCCAGCAGCTGGGGGTCGGGGACAGGGCCCTACGAGCAGTACTTC
CDR3aa: CASSWGSGTGPYEQYF
v_gene: TRBV7-2
d_gene: TRBD1
abundance: NA
j_gene: TRBJ2-7

CDR3nt: TGCGCCAGCAGCCAAGATCGGTCCAGCACTGAAGCTTTCTTT
CDR3aa: CASSQDRSSTEAFF
v_gene: TRBV4-3
d_gene: NA
abundance: once
j_gene: TRBJ1-1

CDR3nt: TGTGCCAGCGCAAAGGGGATGAACACTGAAGCTTTCTTT
CDR3aa: CASAKGMNTEAFF
v_gene: TRBV25-1
d_gene: NA
abundance: NA
j_gene: TRBJ1-1

CDR3nt: TGTGCCAGCAGCGTAGAGTCAGTTTCACCCCTCCACTTT
CDR3aa: CASSVESVSPLHF
v_gene: TRBV9
d_gene: NA
abundance: few
j_gene: TRBJ1-6

CDR3nt: TGTGCCAGCAGTTTCCGTCACAGCTTCTATGGCTACACCTTC
CDR3aa: CASSFRHSFYGYTF
v_gene: TRBV28
d_gene: NA
abundance: NA
j_gene: TRBJ1-2

CDR3nt: TGTGCCAGCAGTTCCCCACGGGGGGACCGTGGGGATACGCAGTATTTT
CDR3aa: CASSSPRGDRGDTQYF
v_gene: TRBV6-5
d_gene: TRBD2
abundance: NA
j_gene: TRBJ2-3

CDR3nt: TGTGCCAGCAGTTTACAAACCGGGACAGGGGTCAAAAACATTCAGTACTTC
CDR3aa: CASSLQTGTGVKNIQYF
v_gene: TRBV28
d_gene: TRBD1
abundance: NA
j_gene: TRBJ2-4

CDR3nt: TGTGCCAGCAGCTTAGACCCGAGCTCTGGAAACACCATATATTTT
CDR3aa: CASSLDPSSGNTIYF
v_gene: TRBV7-2
d_gene: NA
abundance: once
j_gene: TRBJ1-3

CDR3nt: TGTGCCAGCAGCTCGTCCGACAGCTCCTACGAGCAGTACTTC
CDR3aa: CASSSSDSSYEQYF
v_gene: TRBV11-3
d_gene: NA
abundance: NA
j_gene: TRBJ2-7

CDR3nt: TGTGCCAGCAGCTTAAATGGACTACAGGGGGCCTATAGCAATCAGCCCCAGCATTTT
CDR3aa: CASSLNGLQGAYSNQPQHF
v_gene: TRBV7-8
d_gene: TRBD1
abundance: NA
j_gene: TRBJ1-5

CDR3nt: TGTGCCAGCAGCGGAGGGATCAATGAGCAGTTCTTC
CDR3aa: CASSGGINEQFF
v_gene: TRBV7-6
d_gene: NA
abundance: NA
j_gene: TRBJ2-1

CDR3nt: TGTGCCAGCAGCCCTTTGTTGACAGGGGAAGGCGGGGAGCTGTTTTTT
CDR3aa: CASSPLLTGEGGELFF
v_gene: TRBV27
d_gene: TRBD1
abundance: NA
j_gene: TRBJ2-2

CDR3nt: TGTGCCAGCAGCTCCCCCCGGCAGGTCGGGGAGCTGTTTTTT
CDR3aa: CASSSPRQVGELFF
v_gene: TRBV13
d_gene: NA
abundance: NA
j_gene: TRBJ2-2

CDR3nt: TGCGCCAGCAGCTTGGATAGCGGGGGAGCCGGAGATACGCAGTATTTT
CDR3aa: CASSLDSGGAGDTQYF
v_gene: TRBV5-1
d_gene: TRBD2
abundance: once
j_gene: TRBJ2-3

CDR3nt: TGTGCCAGTAGGCCTAACTTTGGGGCTAATGAAAAACTGTTTTTT
CDR3aa: CASRPNFGANEKLFF
v_gene: TRBV19
d_gene: NA
abundance: few
j_gene: TRBJ1-4

CDR3nt: TGTGCCAGCAGCCAAGCCCCCGGATGGGCGAACACCGGGGAGCTGTTTTTT
CDR3aa: CASSQAPGWANTGELFF
v_gene: TRBV3-1/TRBV3-2
d_gene: NA
abundance: NA
j_gene: TRBJ2-2

CDR3nt: TGTGCCAGTGGGGTGTTACCACCGTACGAGCAGTACTTC
CDR3aa: CASGVLPPYEQYF
v_gene: TRBV6-5
d_gene: NA
abundance: NA
j_gene: TRBJ2-7

CDR3nt: TGTGCCAGCAGTTCGGGTGGGACTGAAGCTTTCTTT
CDR3aa: CASSSGGTEAFF
v_gene: TRBV28
d_gene: NA
abundance: NA
j_gene: TRBJ1-1

CDR3nt: TGCGCCAGCAGCGCAAGAAGACAGGAAAGCACAGATACGCAGTATTTT
CDR3aa: CASSARRQESTDTQYF
v_gene: TRBV4-1
d_gene: NA
abundance: NA
j_gene: TRBJ2-3

CDR3nt: TGTGCCAACAGAAGAATGGGGGGGCCAAACACTGAAGCTTTCTTT
CDR3aa: CANRRMGGPNTEAFF
v_gene: TRBV28
d_gene: NA
abundance: few
j_gene: TRBJ1-1

CDR3nt: TGTGCCAGCAGCCGTCAGGGTCAAGATAATGAAAAACTGTTTTTT
CDR3aa: CASSRQGQDNEKLFF
v_gene: TRBV7-9
d_gene: NA
abundance: NA
j_gene: TRBJ1-4

CDR3nt: TGTGCCAGCAGCCCAGGGGGGGTGAACACTGAAGCTTTCTTT
CDR3aa: CASSPGGVNTEAFF
v_gene: TRBV6-2/TRBV6-3
d_gene: TRBD1
abundance: NA
j_gene: TRBJ1-1

CDR3nt: TGCGCCAGCAGCCAAGATTCATTAGTTGAGCAGTTCTTC
CDR3aa: CASSQDSLVEQFF
v_gene: TRBV4-3
d_gene: NA
abundance: NA
j_gene: TRBJ2-1

CDR3nt: TGTGCCAGCACAAGGACCGAGAACACTGAAGCTTTCTTT
CDR3aa: CASTRTENTEAFF
v_gene: TRBV12-3/TRBV12-4
d_gene: NA
abundance: NA
j_gene: TRBJ1-1

CDR3nt: TGTGCCAGTAGCCGAGGGCCGACTGAAGCTTTCTTT
CDR3aa: CASSRGPTEAFF
v_gene: TRBV19
d_gene: NA
abundance: NA
j_gene: TRBJ1-1